The sequence of this T cell receptor (beta chain) was determined in a study of blood T cell repertoires in COVID-19. Assay: immunoSEQ multiplex PCR; the TCRdb copy retains only in-frame clones and omits some. Here the sample spans around 86,000 clones, around 87% being singletons. Trimming left V 6 bases short and J 1 base short, with 13 bases between. The CDR3 contains 15 residues. Germline V gives CDR1 MNHEY, CDR2 SVGAGI. The chain employs TRBV6-5 and TRBJ1-5, with D tentatively TRBD1 (6 bases). Sequenced input: peripheral blood. This TCR derives from a human donor with acute or convalescent COVID-19. The donor label of this sample is uncertain. CDR3: CASSATGYSNQPQHF. Here the CDR3 DNA reads TGTGCCAGCAGCGCCACAGGGTACAGCAATCAGCCCCAGCATTTT.